These T cell receptor beta chains were read from a single sample in a study of cytomegalovirus exposure and HLA in healthy donors. Repertoires were generated with immunoSEQ multiplex PCR, while TCRdb's copy carries only in-frame clones and drops some. The table includes 55,000 to 75,000 clones, about 90% detected once. Sequencing was performed on PBMCs. These receptors came from a man aged 18 to 29 in good health and CMV-seronegative. The CDR3 runs from the conserved cysteine through the conserved F or W. A D gene is named only where the DNA matches it firmly. Only part of the rows carry a size: once, few, many, or a class if the clone is expanded.

abundance,j_gene,d_gene,v_gene,CDR3aa,CDR3nt
-,TRBJ2-1,-,TRBV11-3,CASSLLSGLDYNEQFF,TGTGCCAGCAGCCTACTCTCGGGACTGGATTACAATGAGCAGTTCTTC
-,TRBJ2-3,TRBD1,TRBV6-6,CASSYGGTGGTDTQYF,TGTGCCAGCAGTTACGGGGGGACAGGGGGCACAGATACGCAGTATTTT
few,TRBJ1-4,-,TRBV6-5,CASERRGTDNEKLFF,TGTGCCAGCGAAAGAAGGGGTACGGATAATGAAAAACTGTTTTTT
-,TRBJ1-5,-,TRBV30,CAWSLRGDQPQHF,TGTGCCTGGAGTCTACGGGGAGATCAGCCCCAGCATTTT
-,TRBJ2-7,TRBD2,TRBV6-5,CASRVGLAGGGQYF,TGTGCCAGCAGAGTGGGACTAGCGGGAGGTGGGCAGTACTTC
-,TRBJ2-7,TRBD2,TRBV5-1,CASSLGLAGGTYEQYF,TGCGCCAGCAGCTTGGGACTAGCGGGAGGGACGTACGAGCAGTACTTC
-,TRBJ2-7,TRBD2,TRBV30,CAWTISGSSYEQYF,TGTGCCTGGACCATTAGCGGGAGCTCCTACGAGCAGTACTTC
few,TRBJ2-2,TRBD2,TRBV28,CASSLMSSGSTGELFF,TGTGCCAGCAGTTTAATGTCTAGCGGGAGCACCGGGGAGCTGTTTTTT
-,TRBJ2-7,-,TRBV29-1,CSVEPSDSVSYEQYF,TGCAGCGTTGAACCCTCGGACAGCGTCTCCTACGAGCAGTACTTC
-,TRBJ1-2,TRBD1,TRBV6-1,CASSEAPTGYFGYTF,TGTGCCAGCAGTGAAGCGCCGACAGGGTACTTTGGCTACACCTTC